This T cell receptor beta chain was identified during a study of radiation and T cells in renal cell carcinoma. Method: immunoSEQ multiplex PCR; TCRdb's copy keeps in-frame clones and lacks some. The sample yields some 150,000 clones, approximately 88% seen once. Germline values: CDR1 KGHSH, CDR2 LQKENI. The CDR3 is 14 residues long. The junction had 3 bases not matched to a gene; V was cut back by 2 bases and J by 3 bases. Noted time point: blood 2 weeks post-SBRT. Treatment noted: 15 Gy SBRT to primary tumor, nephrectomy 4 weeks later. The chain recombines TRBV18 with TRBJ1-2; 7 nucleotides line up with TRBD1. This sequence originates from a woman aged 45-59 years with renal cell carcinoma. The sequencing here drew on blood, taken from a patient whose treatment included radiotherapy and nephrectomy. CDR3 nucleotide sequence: TGTGCCAGCTCACCAGGGACAGAACACTATGGCTACACCTTC. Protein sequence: CASSPGTEHYGYTF.